The 3 T cell receptor beta chains below were found in one sample sequenced in a study of blood T cell repertoires in COVID-19. Using immunoSEQ multiplex PCR, the repertoire was profiled, and TCRdb retains in-frame clones only, with some absent. Counted here are 200,000 to 250,000 clones, roughly 86% occurring once; the ten biggest clones make up 1.5% to 2%. The sample was peripheral blood. Source of these receptors: a woman aged 55-69 years who had recovered from COVID-19.

The J gene is TRBJ1-2, the V gene TRBV10-3; TRBD1 is a possible D gene (5 bases). Trimming removed 10 bases at V and 0 bases at J, with 9 bases between. CDR3 length equals 12 residues. Per germline, CDR1 ENHRY and CDR2 SYGVKD. The CDR3 nucleotides are TGTGCCAGGCGGGACGCTAACTATGGCTACACCTTC. Amino acids: CARRDANYGYTF.

The rearrangement joins TRBV19 to TRBJ2-5; D gene uncertain. Trimming took off 4 bases at V and 5 bases at J, with 8 bases between the two ends. Germline V gene lookup returns CDR1 LNHDA and CDR2 SQIVND (reference sequence). The CDR3 is made up of 12 amino acids. Here the CDR3 reads CASSTHGETQYF. Here the CDR3 DNA reads TGTGCCAGTAGTACCCACGGGGAGACCCAGTACTTC.

In this sample, this clone turned up once. CDR3 sequence reads: CASSPRQGAGYGYTF. DNA for the CDR3: TGTGCCAGCAGCCCAAGACAGGGGGCGGGCTATGGCTACACCTTC. The chain uses TRBV7-2 and TRBJ1-2, with TRBD1 matching over 10 bases. The CDR3 runs to 15 residues. With 5 bases clipped from V and 4 bases from J, the junction kept 7 bases outside the gene matches. CDR1 SGHTA and CDR2 FQGNSA come from the germline V gene. Together with reference TRBV7-2 and TRBJ1-2, the CDR3 gives the full variable domain: GAGVSQSPSNKVTEKGKDVELRCDPISGHTALYWYRQSLGQGLEFLIYFQGNSAPDKSGLPSDRFSAERTGGSVSTLTIQRTQQEDSAVYLCASSPRQGAGYGYTFGSGTRLTVV.